This TCR beta chain was observed in a study of cytomegalovirus exposure and HLA in healthy donors. The PCR employed 60 Vbeta primers together with 13 Jbeta primers. Using immunoSEQ multiplex PCR, the repertoire was profiled, and TCRdb retains in-frame clones only, with some absent. This table holds about 190,000 clones, 79% found once. Germline V gene sequence: CDR1 MNHEY, CDR2 SVGAGI. This CDR3 contains 12 residues. Trimming cost V 5 bases and J 10 bases, with 12 bases left between them. The V call is TRBV6-5, the J call TRBJ1-5, with D maybe TRBD1 (5 bases). The sequence was obtained from a woman between 18 and 30 years old in good health and CMV-seronegative. Sequencing was carried out using PBMCs. The CDR3 protein is CASSTRQGPQHF. The CDR3 nucleotides read TGTGCCAGCAGTACACGCCAGGGTCCCCAGCATTTT.